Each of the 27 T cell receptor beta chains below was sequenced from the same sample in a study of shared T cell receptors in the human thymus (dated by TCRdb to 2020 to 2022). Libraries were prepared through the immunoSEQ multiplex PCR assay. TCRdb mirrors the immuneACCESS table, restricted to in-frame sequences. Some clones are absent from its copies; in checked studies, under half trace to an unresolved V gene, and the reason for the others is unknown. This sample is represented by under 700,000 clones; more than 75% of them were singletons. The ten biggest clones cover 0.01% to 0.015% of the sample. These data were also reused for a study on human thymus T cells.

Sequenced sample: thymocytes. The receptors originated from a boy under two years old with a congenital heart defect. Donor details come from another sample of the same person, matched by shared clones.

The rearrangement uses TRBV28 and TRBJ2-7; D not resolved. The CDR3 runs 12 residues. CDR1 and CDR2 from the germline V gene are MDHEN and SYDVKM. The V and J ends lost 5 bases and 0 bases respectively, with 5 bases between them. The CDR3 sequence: CASSTSSYEQYF. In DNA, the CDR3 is TGTGCCAGCAGTACCAGCTCCTACGAGCAGTACTTC.

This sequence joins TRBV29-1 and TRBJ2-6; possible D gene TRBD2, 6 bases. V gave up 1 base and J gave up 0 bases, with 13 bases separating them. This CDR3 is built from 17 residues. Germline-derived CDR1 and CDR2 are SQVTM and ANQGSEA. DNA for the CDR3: TGCAGCGTTGAAGGGGGGGAGTTTTACTCTGGGGCCAACGTCCTGACTTTC. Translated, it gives CSVEGGEFYSGANVLTF. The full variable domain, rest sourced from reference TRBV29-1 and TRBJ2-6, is SAVISQKPSRDICQRGTSLTIQCQVDSQVTMMFWYRQQPGQSLTLIATANQGSEATYESGFVIDKFPISRPNLTFSTLTVSNMSPEDSSIYLCSVEGGEFYSGANVLTFGAGSRLTVL.

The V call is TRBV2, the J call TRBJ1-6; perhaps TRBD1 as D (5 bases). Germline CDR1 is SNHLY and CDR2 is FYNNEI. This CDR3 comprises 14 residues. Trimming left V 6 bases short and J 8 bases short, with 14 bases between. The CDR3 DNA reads TGTGCCAGCAGCGAGGGGACTCTCGATTCACCCCTCCACTTT. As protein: CASSEGTLDSPLHF.

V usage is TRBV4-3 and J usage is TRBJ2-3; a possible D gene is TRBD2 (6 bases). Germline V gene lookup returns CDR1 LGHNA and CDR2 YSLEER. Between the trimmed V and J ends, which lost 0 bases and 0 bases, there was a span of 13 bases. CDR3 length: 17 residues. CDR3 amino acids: CASSQDPAGISTDTQYF. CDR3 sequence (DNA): TGCGCCAGCAGCCAAGATCCGGCGGGAATCAGCACAGATACGCAGTATTTT.

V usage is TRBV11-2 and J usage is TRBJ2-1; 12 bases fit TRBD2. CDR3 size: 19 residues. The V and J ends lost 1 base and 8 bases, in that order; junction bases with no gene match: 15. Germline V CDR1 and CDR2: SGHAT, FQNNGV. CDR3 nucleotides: TGTGCCAGCAGCTTAGTGGTGGCTAGCGGGAGGGCCCTTTCGGATGAGCAGTTCTTC. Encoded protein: CASSLVVASGRALSDEQFF.

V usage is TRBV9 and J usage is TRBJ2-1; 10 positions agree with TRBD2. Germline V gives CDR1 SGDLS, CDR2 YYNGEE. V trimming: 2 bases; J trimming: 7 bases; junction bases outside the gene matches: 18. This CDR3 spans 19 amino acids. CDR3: CASSVGTSVPKPSGNEQFF. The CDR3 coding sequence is TGTGCCAGCAGCGTCGGGACTAGCGTCCCAAAACCATCGGGGAATGAGCAGTTCTTC.

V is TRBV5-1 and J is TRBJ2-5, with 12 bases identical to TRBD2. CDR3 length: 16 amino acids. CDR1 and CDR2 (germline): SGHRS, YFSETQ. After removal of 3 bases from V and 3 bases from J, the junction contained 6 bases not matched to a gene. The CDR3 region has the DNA TGCGCCAGCAGCTCTCGGACTAGCGGGATGGAAGAGACCCAGTACTTC. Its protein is CASSSRTSGMEETQYF.

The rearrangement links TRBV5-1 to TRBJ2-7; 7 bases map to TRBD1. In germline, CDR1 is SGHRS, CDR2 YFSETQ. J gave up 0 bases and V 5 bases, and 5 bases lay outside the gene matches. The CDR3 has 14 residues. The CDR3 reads CASSSTGVSYEQYF. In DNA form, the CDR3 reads TGCGCCAGCAGTTCTACAGGGGTCTCCTACGAGCAGTACTTC.

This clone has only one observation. DNA of the CDR3: TGCGCCAGCAGCCAAGATCGGGGGACAGACCAAGAGACCCAGTACTTC. Its protein product is CASSQDRGTDQETQYF. J is TRBJ2-5 and V is TRBV4-1; tentatively, D is TRBD1 (7 bases). Trimming stripped 0 bases from V and 0 bases from J, with 11 bases between. The CDR3 loop spans 16 amino acids. CDR1 and CDR2 from the germline V gene are MGHRA and YSYEKL.

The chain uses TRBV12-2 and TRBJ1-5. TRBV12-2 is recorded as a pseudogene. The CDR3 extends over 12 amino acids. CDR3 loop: CASHRGGQPQHF. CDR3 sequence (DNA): TGTGCAAGTCACCGGGGGGGCCAGCCCCAGCATTTT.

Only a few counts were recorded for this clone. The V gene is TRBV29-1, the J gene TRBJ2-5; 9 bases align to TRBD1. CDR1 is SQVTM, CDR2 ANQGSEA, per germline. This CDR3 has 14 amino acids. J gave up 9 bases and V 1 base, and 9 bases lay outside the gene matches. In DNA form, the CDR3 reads TGCAGCGTTGAAGTCCCGGGACAGGGTCCGGCCCAGTACTTC. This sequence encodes CSVEVPGQGPAQYF.

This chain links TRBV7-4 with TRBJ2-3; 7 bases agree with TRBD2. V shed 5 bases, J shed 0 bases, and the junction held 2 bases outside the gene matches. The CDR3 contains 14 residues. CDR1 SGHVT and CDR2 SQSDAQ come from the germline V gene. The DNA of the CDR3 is TGTGCCAGCAGCCCGGGGGGAAGCACAGATACGCAGTATTTT. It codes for CASSPGGSTDTQYF.

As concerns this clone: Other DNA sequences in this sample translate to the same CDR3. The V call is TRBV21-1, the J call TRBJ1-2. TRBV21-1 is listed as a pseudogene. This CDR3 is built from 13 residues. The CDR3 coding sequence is TGTGCCAGCAGCAAAGGTGCGGGCTATGGCTACACCTTC. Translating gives CASSKGAGYGYTF.

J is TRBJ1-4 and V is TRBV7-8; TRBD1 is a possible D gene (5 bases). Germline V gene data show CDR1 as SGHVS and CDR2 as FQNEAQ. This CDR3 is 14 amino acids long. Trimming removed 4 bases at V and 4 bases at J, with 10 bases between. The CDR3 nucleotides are TGTGCCAGCAGCTACAGGCCAATTAATGAAAAACTGTTTTTT. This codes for CASSYRPINEKLFF.

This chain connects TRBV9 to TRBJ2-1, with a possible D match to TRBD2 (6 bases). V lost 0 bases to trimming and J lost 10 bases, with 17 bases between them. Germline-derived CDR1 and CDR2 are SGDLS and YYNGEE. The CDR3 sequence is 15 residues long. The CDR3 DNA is TGTGCCAGCAGCGTAGTTGCCCAGCGGGCCCCGGAGCAGTTCTTC. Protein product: CASSVVAQRAPEQFF.

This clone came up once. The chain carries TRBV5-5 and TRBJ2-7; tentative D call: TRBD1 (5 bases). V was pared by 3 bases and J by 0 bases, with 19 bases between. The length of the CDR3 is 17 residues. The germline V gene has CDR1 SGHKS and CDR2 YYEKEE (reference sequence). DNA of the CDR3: TGTGCCAGCAGCTGCACACTGACAGCTACCATCTCCTACGAGCAGTACTTC. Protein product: CASSCTLTATISYEQYF.

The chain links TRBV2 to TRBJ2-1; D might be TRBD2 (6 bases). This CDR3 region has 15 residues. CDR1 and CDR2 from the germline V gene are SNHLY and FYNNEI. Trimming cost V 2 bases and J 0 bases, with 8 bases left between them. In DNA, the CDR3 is TGTGCCAGCAGTGAACGCGGGATCTCCTACAATGAGCAGTTCTTC. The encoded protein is CASSERGISYNEQFF.

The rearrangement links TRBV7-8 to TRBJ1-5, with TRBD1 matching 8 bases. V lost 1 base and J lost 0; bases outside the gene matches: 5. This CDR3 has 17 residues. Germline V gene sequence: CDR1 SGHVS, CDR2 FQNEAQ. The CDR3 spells CASSLGGTGGSNQPQHF. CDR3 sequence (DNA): TGTGCCAGCAGCTTAGGAGGGACAGGAGGTAGCAATCAGCCCCAGCATTTT.

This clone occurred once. The CDR3, as DNA: TGTGCCAGCAGCTGGGGGTATGCGGAGGGGCGGGACGCCACCGGGGAGCTGTTTTTT. Translating gives CASSWGYAEGRDATGELFF. The rearrangement links TRBV5-6 to TRBJ2-2; weak D call: TRBD2 (6 bases). Trimming shortened V by 3 bases and J by 4 bases, and 25 bases separated the two germline ends. Germline V gene lookup returns CDR1 SGHDT and CDR2 YYEEEE. The CDR3 consists of 19 residues.

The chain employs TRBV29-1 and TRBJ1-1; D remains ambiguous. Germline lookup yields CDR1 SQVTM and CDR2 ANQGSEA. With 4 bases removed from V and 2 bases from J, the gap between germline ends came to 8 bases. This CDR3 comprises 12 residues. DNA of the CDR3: TGCAGCGTTGTCCAGACAAACACTGAAGCTTTCTTT. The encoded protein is CSVVQTNTEAFF.

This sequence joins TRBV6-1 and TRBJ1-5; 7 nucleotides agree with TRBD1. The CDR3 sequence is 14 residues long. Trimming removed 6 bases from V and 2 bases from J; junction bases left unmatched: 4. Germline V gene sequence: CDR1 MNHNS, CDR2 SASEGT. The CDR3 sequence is CASRSQGRNQPQHF. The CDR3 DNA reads TGTGCCAGCAGGTCACAGGGGCGCAATCAGCCCCAGCATTTT.

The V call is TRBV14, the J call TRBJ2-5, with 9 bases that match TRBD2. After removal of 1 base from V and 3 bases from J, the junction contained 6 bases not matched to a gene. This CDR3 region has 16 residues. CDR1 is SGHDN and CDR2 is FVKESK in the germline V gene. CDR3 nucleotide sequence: TGTGCCAGCAGCCAAGGACTAGCGGCTGAGGAAGAGACCCAGTACTTC. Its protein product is CASSQGLAAEEETQYF.

CDR3 protein: CATSRKTSGRYLLYNEQFF. The CDR3 DNA follows: TGTGCCACCAGCAGAAAGACTAGCGGGAGGTACCTCCTCTACAATGAGCAGTTCTTC. The V and J genes are TRBV15 and TRBJ2-1; TRBD2 agrees at 13 bases. The CDR3 loop spans 19 amino acids. Germline lookup yields CDR1 LNHNV and CDR2 YYDKDF (reference sequence). V dropped 2 bases and J dropped 3; count of bases not matched to a gene: 10.

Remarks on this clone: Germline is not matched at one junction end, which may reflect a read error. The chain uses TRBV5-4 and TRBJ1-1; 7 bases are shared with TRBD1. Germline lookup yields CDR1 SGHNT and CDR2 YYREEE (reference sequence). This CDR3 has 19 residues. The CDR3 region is CAGSSTSGTDKKAVTEAFF. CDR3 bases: TGTGCCGGCAGCAGTACCTCCGGGACAGACAAGAAGGCGGTCACTGAAGCTTTCTTT.

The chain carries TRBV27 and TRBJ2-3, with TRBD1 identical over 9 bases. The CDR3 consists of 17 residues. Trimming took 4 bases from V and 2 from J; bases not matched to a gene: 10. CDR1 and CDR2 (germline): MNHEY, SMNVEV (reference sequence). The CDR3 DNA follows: TGTGCCAGCAGTTCTGAAAGCCGGGACAGGGCCACAGATACGCAGTATTTT. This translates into CASSSESRDRATDTQYF.

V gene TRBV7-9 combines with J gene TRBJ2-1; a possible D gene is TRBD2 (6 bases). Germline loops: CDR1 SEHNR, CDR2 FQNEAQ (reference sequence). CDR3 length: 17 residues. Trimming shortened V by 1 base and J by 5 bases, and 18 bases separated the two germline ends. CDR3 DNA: TGTGCCAGCAGCTTAGGACTGGGACTTCGAGCTCACAATGAGCAGTTCTTC. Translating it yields CASSLGLGLRAHNEQFF.

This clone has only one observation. CDR3 nucleotide sequence: TGTGCCAGCAGCTCTGAGGGTAGCTACAATGAGCAGTTCTTC. Encoded protein: CASSSEGSYNEQFF. The V gene is TRBV7-8, the J gene TRBJ2-1, with a weak D call TRBD2 (5 bases). Germline assignment: CDR1 SGHVS and CDR2 FQNEAQ. The CDR3 is 14 residues long. Trimming cost V 4 bases and J 3 bases, with 10 bases left between them.